The T cell receptor beta chain under discussion was sequenced for a study of identical twins. TCRdb passed the 5' RACE reads through MiXCR, listing each CDR3 protein once. Of hundreds of thousands of distinct CDR3 sequences listed, roughly 24% were seen once; the top ten hold roughly 2.8%. CDR3 size: 13 residues. V was clipped by 4 bases and J by 2 bases, with 7 bases between them. Germline values: CDR1 SGHTA, CDR2 FQGNSA. This sample also belongs to another study, concerning T cells expressing NK-cell markers. This second study says: All TCR beta repertoires analysed originated from sorted CD3+CD56+NKG2C+, CD3+CD56+NKG2C- and CD3+CD56-NKG2C+ T cells. In a group of several donors, dominant NKG2C+ clonotypes represented about 1.0-7.5% of CD8+ T cells. HCMV specificity of expanded NKG2C+ T cell clones remained unclear.

The sample was CD4+ T cells sorted from blood. The chain has TRBV7-2 and TRBJ2-3; D gene ambiguous. This receptor was taken from a woman between 18 and 29 years old in good health. DNA for the CDR3: TGTGCCAGCAGCTCCGACACCACAGATACGCAGTATTTT. This translates into CASSSDTTDTQYF.